Listed here are 10 T cell receptor beta chains from one sample, sequenced in a study of spatial heterogeneity in lung cancer (dated by TCRdb to the late 2010s). The receptor library was made with 5' RACE. TCRdb lists the instrument as NextSeq 500. In TCRdb, the public reads were trimmed at Q25 with fastp and aligned with MiXCR, with productive beta chains retained. Rows matching on CDR3 protein sequence are summarized as one entry with the most common DNA and genes. The sample records approximately 38,000 distinct CDR3 sequences, 4.5% to 6% of which are singletons. The ten largest clonotypes hold roughly 10% of the sample. According to the study, the label for this sample's time point signals: sample taken at primary tumor resection. TCR sequencing used whole RNA extracted from tumor and nontumor lung tissue, or from cryopreserved PBMC samples, without cell sorting. The source material was PBMCs, sampled at surgery. The receptors stem from a male donor with early-stage non-small cell lung cancer.

The V call is TRBV7-2, the J call TRBJ2-7; 10 bases match TRBD2. This CDR3 is 16 amino acids long. Germline CDR1 SGHTA, CDR2 FQGNSA. J was trimmed by 4 bases and V by 0 bases; bases with no gene match: 6. The CDR3 sequence is CASSLASGGLPYEQYF. DNA for the CDR3: TGTGCCAGCAGCTTAGCTAGCGGGGGGCTCCCTTACGAGCAGTACTTC. The whole variable domain, filled in from reference TRBV7-2 and TRBJ2-7, reads GAGVSQSPSNKVTEKGKDVELRCDPISGHTALYWYRQSLGQGLEFLIYFQGNSAPDKSGLPSDRFSAERTGGSVSTLTIQRTQQEDSAVYLCASSLASGGLPYEQYFGPGTRLTVT.

This clonotype came up many times. J is TRBJ2-7 and V is TRBV6-1; 9 nucleotides match TRBD1. CDR1 and CDR2 from the germline V gene are MNHNS and SASEGT. Trimming at V came to 4 bases and at J to 1 base, leaving 8 bases not matched to a gene. The CDR3 is made up of 16 amino acids. CDR3 in DNA: TGTGCCAGCAGTGGAGGGGGGACAGGGTTGTCCTACGAGCAGTACTTC. It is translated as CASSGGGTGLSYEQYF.

This clonotype has at least ten counts. The J gene is TRBJ2-2, the V gene TRBV20-1, with D unresolved. The germline V gene encodes CDR1 DFQATT and CDR2 SNEGSKA (reference sequence). The V end was cut by 0 bases, the J end by 0 bases, with 8 bases between. The CDR3 runs 15 residues. DNA of the CDR3: TGCAGTGCTAGAGATAAACAGCCGAACACCGGGGAGCTGTTTTTT. This translates into CSARDKQPNTGELFF.

This clonotype appeared many times. This chain links TRBV4-2 with TRBJ2-3; D ambiguous. Trimming took off 0 bases at V and 3 bases at J, with 4 bases between the two ends. This CDR3 is 13 amino acids long. CDR1 and CDR2 from the germline V gene are LGHNA and YNFKEQ. CDR3 protein: CASSQDGTDTQYF. The CDR3 DNA reads as TGTGCCAGCAGCCAAGACGGGACAGATACGCAGTATTTT.

This clonotype has a count of ten or more. The V and J genes are TRBV11-2 and TRBJ2-7; 9 bases are shared with TRBD1. V lost 4 bases and J lost 4; bases outside the gene matches: 5. The V gene's germline CDR1 is SGHAT and CDR2 FQNNGV. The CDR3 is 14 amino acids. This chain's CDR3 is CASSSPGTGYEQYF. For the CDR3, the DNA is TGTGCCAGCAGCTCCCCCGGGACAGGGTACGAGCAGTACTTC.

This chain joins TRBV20-1 and TRBJ1-5; D unresolved. V was pared by 5 bases and J by 2 bases, with 13 bases between. Germline CDR1 and CDR2: DFQATT and SNEGSKA (reference sequence). The length of the CDR3 is 14 residues. CDR3 in amino acids: CSAQHWEGNQPQHF. The CDR3, as DNA: TGCAGTGCTCAACACTGGGAAGGCAATCAGCCCCAGCATTTT.

This clonotype was seen at least ten times. The chain uses TRBV20-1 and TRBJ1-5, with TRBD1 matching 8 bases. This CDR3 has 16 residues. Germline-derived CDR1 and CDR2 are DFQATT and SNEGSKA (reference sequence). V lost 4 bases to trimming and J lost 1 base; unmatched junction nucleotides: 9. The CDR3: CSANPGGFWSNQPQHF. CDR3 coding DNA: TGCAGTGCTAATCCAGGGGGCTTTTGGAGCAATCAGCCCCAGCATTTT.

This clonotype has just a few counts. The V gene is TRBV3-1, the J gene TRBJ1-2, with TRBD1 matching 11 bases. The germline V gene encodes CDR1 LGHDT and CDR2 YNNKEL (reference sequence). V trimming: 0 bases; J trimming: 11 bases; junction bases outside the gene matches: 8. The CDR3 spans 15 residues. The CDR3 sequence is CASSQERGTGGFYTF. As DNA, the CDR3 is TGTGCCAGCAGCCAAGAAAGGGGGACAGGGGGTTTTTACACCTTC.

The rearrangement uses TRBV11-2 and TRBJ2-5; D is ambiguous. The germline V gene has CDR1 SGHAT and CDR2 FQNNGV. Trimming shortened V by 0 bases and J by 2 bases, and 7 bases separated the two germline ends. The CDR3 contains 14 residues. The CDR3 here is CASSLESSQETQYF. The CDR3 DNA sequence: TGTGCCAGCAGCTTAGAGTCTAGTCAAGAGACCCAGTACTTC.

This clonotype has ten or more counts. V gene TRBV5-1 combines with J gene TRBJ2-1; TRBD2 aligns across 14 bases. The length of the CDR3 is 15 residues. Germline assignment: CDR1 SGHRS and CDR2 YFSETQ. With V trimmed by 2 bases and J by 7 bases, 2 bases remained unmatched. Here the CDR3 DNA reads TGCGCCAGCAGCTTCTGGACTAGCGGGGGGAATGAGCAGTTCTTC. Amino acids: CASSFWTSGGNEQFF. Full variable domain (remainder filled in from reference TRBV5-1 and TRBJ2-1): KAGVTQTPRYLIKTRGQQVTLSCSPISGHRSVSWYQQTPGQGLQFLFEYFSETQRNKGNFPGRFSGRQFSNSRSEMNVSTLELGDSALYLCASSFWTSGGNEQFFGPGTRLTVL.